The 7 T cell receptor beta chains in this list originate from one sample, sequenced in a study of identifying expanded T cells in peripheral blood. Clones were sequenced by immunoSEQ multiplex PCR, and TCRdb holds only the in-frame ones, with some missing. The sample lists about 97,000 clones, around 90% seen once, with 15% to 20% in the top ten. The sequenced sample was blood. These receptor sequences come from a person aged 18 to 70 in good health.

The chain employs TRBV7-2 and TRBJ1-5; no firm D call. This CDR3 region has 14 residues. The germline V gene has CDR1 SGHTA and CDR2 FQGNSA. Between the trimmed V and J ends, which lost 1 base and 5 bases, there was a span of 9 bases. The CDR3 sequence is CASSLGEAYQPQHF. The CDR3 region has the DNA TGTGCCAGCAGCTTAGGGGAAGCTTATCAGCCCCAGCATTTT. Using reference TRBV7-2 and TRBJ1-5 for the parts outside the CDR3, the full variable domain is GAGVSQSPSNKVTEKGKDVELRCDPISGHTALYWYRQSLGQGLEFLIYFQGNSAPDKSGLPSDRFSAERTGGSVSTLTIQRTQQEDSAVYLCASSLGEAYQPQHFGDGTRLSIL.

This chain uses TRBV5-4 with TRBJ2-5, with 7 nucleotides matching TRBD2. V trimming: 4 bases; J trimming: 5 bases; junction bases outside the gene matches: 11. CDR3 length: 15 amino acids. CDR1 SGHNT and CDR2 YYREEE come from the germline V gene (reference sequence). The CDR3: CASSGGTTAVETQYF. CDR3 nucleotides: TGTGCCAGCAGCGGGGGGACTACGGCTGTCGAGACCCAGTACTTC. Drawing the rest from reference TRBV5-4 and TRBJ2-5, the complete variable domain is ETGVTQSPTHLIKTRGQQVTLRCSSQSGHNTVSWYQQALGQGPQFIFQYYREEENGRGNFPPRFSGLQFPNYSSELNVNALELDDSALYLCASSGGTTAVETQYFGPGTRLLVL.

The chain joins TRBV7-3 to TRBJ2-7; possible D gene TRBD2, 6 bases. V gave up 2 bases and J gave up 5 bases, with 19 bases separating them. Germline lookup yields CDR1 SGHTA and CDR2 FQGTGA. The CDR3 is 16 amino acids. CDR3 bases: TGTGCCAGCAGCTTAGGGCCCCTCGGGGGAGTTAACGAGCAGTACTTC. Translation gives CASSLGPLGGVNEQYF. Variable domain in full (rest from reference TRBV7-3 and TRBJ2-7): GAGVSQTPSNKVTEKGKYVELRCDPISGHTALYWYRQSLGQGPEFLIYFQGTGAADDSGLPNDRFFAVRPEGSVSTLKIQRTERGDSAVYLCASSLGPLGGVNEQYFGPGTRLTVT.

The J gene is TRBJ2-7, the V gene TRBV2, with D unresolved. Germline V lookup: CDR1 SNHLY, CDR2 FYNNEI. This CDR3 has 12 amino acids. V was pared by 6 bases and J by 4 bases, with 10 bases between. The CDR3 DNA reads as TGTGCCAGCAGGGAACAAGTATACGAGCAGTACTTC. Its protein is CASREQVYEQYF. Full variable domain (remainder filled in from reference TRBV2 and TRBJ2-7): EPEVTQTPSHQVTQMGQEVILRCVPISNHLYFYWYRQILGQKVEFLVSFYNNEISEKSEIFDDQFSVERPDGSNFTLKIRSTKLEDSAMYFCASREQVYEQYFGPGTRLTVT.

V is TRBV6-1 and J is TRBJ2-1; 8 positions match TRBD2. The CDR3 spans 15 residues. Per germline, CDR1 MNHNS and CDR2 SASEGT. The V and J ends lost 4 bases and 3 bases, in that order; junction bases with no gene match: 5. The CDR3 loop is CASSGLAGNYNEQFF. The DNA of the CDR3 is TGTGCCAGCAGTGGATTAGCGGGGAACTACAATGAGCAGTTCTTC.

This chain connects TRBV4-3 to TRBJ2-7; D is ambiguous. The CDR3 runs to 15 residues. The V gene lost 1 base and the J gene lost 3 bases, with 13 bases spanning the gap. Germline loops: CDR1 LGHNA, CDR2 YSLEER. For the CDR3, the DNA is TGCGCCAGCAGCCAAGTGGCGTTCTTGGGCTACGAGCAGTACTTC. It specifies CASSQVAFLGYEQYF.

This chain links TRBV27 with TRBJ1-4; D not certain. The germline V and J ends were trimmed by 5 bases and 0 bases, with 1 base remaining between them. The CDR3 sequence is 12 residues long. Germline-derived CDR1 and CDR2 are MNHEY and SMNVEV (reference sequence). The CDR3 here is CASSATNEKLFF. The CDR3 bases are TGTGCCAGCAGTGCAACTAATGAAAAACTGTTTTTT.